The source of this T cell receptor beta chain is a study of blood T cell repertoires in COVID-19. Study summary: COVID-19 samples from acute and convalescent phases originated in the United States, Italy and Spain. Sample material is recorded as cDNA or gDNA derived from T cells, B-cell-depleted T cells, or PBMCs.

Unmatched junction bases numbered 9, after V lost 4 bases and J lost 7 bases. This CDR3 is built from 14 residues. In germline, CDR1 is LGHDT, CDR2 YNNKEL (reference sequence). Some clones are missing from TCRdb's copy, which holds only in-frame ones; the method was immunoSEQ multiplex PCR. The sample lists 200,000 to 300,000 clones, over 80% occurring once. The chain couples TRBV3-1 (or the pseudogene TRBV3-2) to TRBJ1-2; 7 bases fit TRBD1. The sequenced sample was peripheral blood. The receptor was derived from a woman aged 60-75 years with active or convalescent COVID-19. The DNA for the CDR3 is TGTGCCAGCAGCCCACGTACAGGGGTGGGTGGCTACACCTTC. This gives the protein CASSPRTGVGGYTF.